This T cell receptor (beta chain) was obtained from a study of shared T cell receptors in the human thymus. Trimming shortened V by 5 bases and J by 1 base, and 24 bases separated the two germline ends. Germline values: CDR1 LNHDA, CDR2 SQIVND (reference sequence). The length of the CDR3 is 20 residues. The data were produced by immunoSEQ multiplex PCR, yet TCRdb's version contains in-frame clones alone and is incomplete. The sample yields about 710,000 clones, about 90% seen once. The sample was also reused in another study, on human thymus T cells.

The specimen was thymocytes. The chain combines TRBV19 with TRBJ2-6; possibly TRBD1 for D (6 bases). This TCR came from a boy less than two years old with a congenital heart defect. The CDR3 nucleotides read TGTGCCAGTAGTCCAGGCCCCACTATTACAGGGCTGTCTGGGGCCAACGTCCTGACTTTC. Encoded protein: CASSPGPTITGLSGANVLTF.